This TCR beta chain was obtained from a study of human thymus T cells. Corrective heart surgery yielded resections, and these provided the thymus tissue. Overall study findings and caveats: V and J genes seemed to be used with bias in thymic and blood repertoires.

The CDR3 spans 15 residues. The ends lost 0 bases at V and 4 bases at J; junction bases unmatched: 5. The V gene's germline CDR1 is SGHRS and CDR2 YFSETQ. Using immunoSEQ multiplex PCR, the repertoire was profiled, and TCRdb retains in-frame clones only, with some absent. The table records roughly 120,000 clones, 90% to 95% of them present only once. About this clone: Its target is not known.

The source material was thymus tissue. The receptor comes from a boy younger than two with a congenital heart defect but otherwise immunologically healthy. The V gene is TRBV5-1, the J gene TRBJ2-5; the match to TRBD2 covers 8 bases. The CDR3 here is CASSLAGLAGETQYF. The CDR3 DNA follows: TGCGCCAGCAGCTTGGCGGGCCTAGCGGGAGAGACCCAGTACTTC. The full variable domain, its missing parts supplied by reference TRBV5-1 and TRBJ2-5, is KAGVTQTPRYLIKTRGQQVTLSCSPISGHRSVSWYQQTPGQGLQFLFEYFSETQRNKGNFPGRFSGRQFSNSRSEMNVSTLELGDSALYLCASSLAGLAGETQYFGPGTRLLVL.